Each of the 15 T cell receptor beta chains below was sequenced from the same sample in a study of a mutant IDH1 vaccine in newly diagnosed glioma. Time point meaning: week 23, last vaccination. Every vaccination contained 300 ug of the mutant IDH1 20-mer peptide and was paired with topical imiquimod. Generated by immunoSEQ multiplex PCR, the TCRdb table keeps only in-frame clones and is missing some. The sample consists of about 40,000 clones, around 74% of them appearing once. These receptors have no identified antigens. Source: PBMCs, taken from a glioma patient whose treatment included an IDH1 peptide vaccine. The source is a middle-aged man with glioma.

The rearrangement joins TRBV7-6 to TRBJ2-2; D unresolved. The germline V gene encodes CDR1 SGHVS and CDR2 FNYEAQ. The CDR3 loop spans 12 amino acids. The germline V and J ends were trimmed by 8 bases and 5 bases, with 9 bases remaining between them. The CDR3 DNA reads as TGTGCCAGCTCGGCTGGGACCGGGGAGCTGTTTTTT. Translating it yields CASSAGTGELFF.

Written as DNA, the CDR3 is TGCGCCAGCAGCCAAGAAAGATGGACGGGGGTGGACGAGCAGTACTTC. Translated: CASSQERWTGVDEQYF. The rearrangement joins TRBV4-1 to TRBJ2-7, with D perhaps matching TRBD2 (6 bases). Germline assignment: CDR1 MGHRA and CDR2 YSYEKL. V lost 0 bases to trimming and J lost 5 bases, with 17 bases between them. CDR3 size: 16 residues.

The rearrangement links TRBV7-2 to TRBJ1-1; no clear D. The CDR3 runs to 14 residues. The germline V gene has CDR1 SGHTA and CDR2 FQGNSA. V gave up 0 bases and J gave up 1 base, with 6 bases separating them. The CDR3 region is CASSLASGNTEAFF. The CDR3 bases are TGTGCCAGCAGCTTAGCGTCAGGGAACACTGAAGCTTTCTTT.

The rearrangement links TRBV5-6 to TRBJ2-5; possibly TRBD2 for D (6 bases). CDR3 length: 13 amino acids. Trimming stripped 2 bases from V and 5 bases from J, with 10 bases between. Germline CDR1 reads SGHDT; CDR2 reads YYEEEE. The CDR3 region has the DNA TGTGCCAGCAGCTTAATGGCGGGGGAGACCCAGTACTTC. It is translated as CASSLMAGETQYF. Full variable domain (outside the CDR3, taken from reference TRBV5-6 and TRBJ2-5): DAGVTQSPTHLIKTRGQQVTLRCSPKSGHDTVSWYQQALGQGPQFIFQYYEEEERQRGNFPDRFSGHQFPNYSSELNVNALLLGDSALYLCASSLMAGETQYFGPGTRLLVL.

This clone has only one observation. V gene TRBV19 combines with J gene TRBJ2-3, with D hard to call. Germline V gene lookup returns CDR1 LNHDA and CDR2 SQIVND (reference sequence). The CDR3 loop spans 16 amino acids. Trimming cost V 0 bases and J 8 bases, with 18 bases left between them. The CDR3 loop reads CASSIDPPWAAATQYF. CDR3 DNA sequence: TGTGCCAGTAGTATAGATCCCCCCTGGGCAGCAGCTACGCAGTATTTT.

This rearrangement joins TRBV7-9 to TRBJ2-7, with D unresolved. Germline V CDR1 and CDR2: SEHNR, FQNEAQ (reference sequence). Deletions cut 4 bases from V and 6 bases from J, with 13 bases between. The CDR3 runs to 13 residues. CDR3 loop: CASSSSLPGEQYF. The CDR3 nucleotides read TGTGCCAGCAGCTCCTCGTTGCCGGGCGAGCAGTACTTC.

This clone was counted only a few times. The chain employs TRBV18 and TRBJ1-3; weak D call: TRBD1 (6 bases). CDR3 length equals 15 residues. The germline V and J ends were trimmed by 2 bases and 0 bases, with 8 bases remaining between them. From germline, CDR1 is KGHSH and CDR2 LQKENI. The CDR3 spells CASSPNRDSGNTIYF. The CDR3 coding sequence is TGTGCCAGCTCACCAAACAGGGACTCTGGAAACACCATATATTTT.

This chain uses TRBV29-1 with TRBJ1-1; 9 nucleotides match TRBD1. The germline V gene has CDR1 SQVTM and CDR2 ANQGSEA. This CDR3 spans 16 amino acids. V shed 4 bases and J 0 bases; nucleotides not matched to a gene: 9. CDR3 sequence reads: CSVGGAGQGMNTEAFF. The CDR3, as DNA: TGCAGCGTTGGTGGCGCGGGACAGGGAATGAACACTGAAGCTTTCTTT.

The chain joins TRBV6-1 to TRBJ1-5; D gene unclear. V lost 1 base, J lost 4 bases, and 8 bases lay in between. Germline CDR1 is MNHNS and CDR2 is SASEGT. This CDR3 is 14 amino acids long. Here the CDR3 reads CASSEVWGNQPQHF. CDR3 sequence (DNA): TGTGCCAGCAGTGAAGTATGGGGAAATCAGCCCCAGCATTTT.

The CDR3 region is CASSNRDSSQPQHF. CDR3 DNA: TGTGCCAGCAGTAACAGGGATTCCAGTCAGCCCCAGCATTTT. J is TRBJ1-5 and V is TRBV28; tentative D call: TRBD1 (6 bases). V lost 5 bases and J 6 bases, leaving 14 bases between the germline ends. From germline, CDR1 is MDHEN and CDR2 SYDVKM. This CDR3 comprises 14 residues.

The chain joins TRBV18 to TRBJ2-7; 9 bases are a match to TRBD2. The CDR3 consists of 15 residues. V gave up 6 bases and J gave up 2 bases; unmatched junction bases: 8. Germline V gene lookup returns CDR1 KGHSH and CDR2 LQKENI. CDR3 region: CASSQSGGSTYEQYF. The CDR3, as DNA: TGTGCCAGCTCCCAAAGCGGGGGGAGTACCTACGAGCAGTACTTC.

The chain employs TRBV7-2 and TRBJ1-1; possible D gene TRBD1, 6 bases. With 4 bases removed from V and 4 bases from J, the gap between germline ends came to 10 bases. The CDR3 sequence is 13 residues long. The V gene's germline CDR1 is SGHTA and CDR2 FQGNSA. CDR3 nucleotide sequence: TGTGCCAGCAGCTCTCTCAGGGGCACTGAAGCTTTCTTT. Residues: CASSSLRGTEAFF.

This clone has a single count. The rearrangement joins TRBV7-9 to TRBJ2-1; possible D gene TRBD2, 5 bases. This CDR3 has 12 amino acids. From germline, CDR1 is SEHNR and CDR2 FQNEAQ (reference sequence). Trimming cost V 6 bases and J 3 bases, with 6 bases left between them. The CDR3 spells CASRDFYNEQFF. The CDR3 DNA reads as TGTGCCAGCAGGGACTTCTACAATGAGCAGTTCTTC.

This clone has only one observation. This chain links TRBV7-2 with TRBJ2-1, with TRBD2 matching 8 bases. The CDR3 runs to 13 residues. Germline V gene sequence: CDR1 SGHTA, CDR2 FQGNSA. V trimming: 5 bases; J trimming: 7 bases; junction bases outside the gene matches: 4. The DNA for the CDR3 is TGTGCCAGCAGCCGACTAGCGTGGAATGAGCAGTTCTTC. Translating it yields CASSRLAWNEQFF.

The gene calls are TRBV27 and TRBJ1-1; D gene uncertain. This CDR3 has 13 amino acids. Trimming removed 2 bases from V and 7 bases from J, with 11 bases in between. CDR1 is MNHEY, CDR2 SMNVEV, per germline (reference sequence). DNA for the CDR3: TGTGCCAGCAGTTTAGGGTGGGGATATGAAGCTTTCTTT. This sequence encodes CASSLGWGYEAFF.